This T cell receptor (beta chain) originates from a study of blood T cell repertoires in COVID-19. Turning to the study itself: Samples came from the United States, Italy and Spain, spanning acute and convalescent COVID-19. From T cells, B-cell-depleted T cells, or PBMCs came the material, which was cDNA or gDNA.

Germline V CDR1 and CDR2: MGHRA, YSYEKL. Losses at the gene ends were 4 bases for V and 2 bases for J; bases not matched to a gene: 8. The CDR3 is 15 amino acids. As handled by the study authors: Estimation of nucleated cell counts relied on the amplification of reference gene primers. Repertoires were generated with immunoSEQ multiplex PCR, while TCRdb's copy carries only in-frame clones and drops some. Clonal size and the V and J genes are those of that table, whereas D and trimming came from the DNA. The sample includes about 370,000 clones, around 91% of them seen just once. Sequenced sample: peripheral blood. This TCR derives from a young man with active or convalescent COVID-19. The rearrangement links TRBV4-1 to TRBJ2-7; TRBD1 agrees at 7 bases. DNA for the CDR3: TGCGCCAGCAGCCTAGGGCAGGGGGTGACCTACGAGCAGTACTTC. Translated: CASSLGQGVTYEQYF.